This TCR beta chain comes out of a study of vaccination and CD4 T cells after COVID-19. Study information: Each individual in the study obtained two doses of BNT162b2 or mRNA-1273 vaccine. Post-vaccination specimens were collected at a median of roughly 65 days following dose two (range 14 to 241).

Worth noting for this clonotype: The antigen is unknown.

An Oncomine TCR Beta short-read assay was used to sequence the DNA from cultured CD4+ T cells. TCRdb redid the calling of the PCR reads with MiXCR, one entry per CDR3 protein. The sample lists roughly 6,600 distinct CDR3 sequences, roughly 51% occurring once. The germline V gene encodes CDR1 SGHTA and CDR2 FQGNSA. The CDR3 totals 17 residues. The ends lost 6 bases at V and 4 bases at J; junction bases unmatched: 10. The treatment here: approximately 11-day PBMC culture with coronavirus spike peptide pools or control peptides (ViraFEST assay). Gathering of the CD4+ T cells, from the unexposed donor, took place before the COVID-19 pandemic (2011-2018). ViraFEST enlarged antigen-specific T cell populations with peptide pools and afterwards sequenced TCRs.

Input material: CD4+ T cells from blood, cultured in vitro. The TCR comes from a human donor in good health. V and J are TRBV7-2 and TRBJ2-2; TRBD2 matches at 11 bases. The CDR3 nucleotides read TGTGCCAGCAGGCAAGCCAAACTAGCGGGGGTCACCGGGGAGCTGTTTTTT. Protein product: CASRQAKLAGVTGELFF.